This TCR beta chain stems from a study of Ad26.COV2.S vaccination and SARS-CoV-2 variants. The protocol was immunoSEQ multiplex PCR, while the TCRdb copy is restricted to in-frame clones and leaves out a portion. This table has about 480,000 clones, roughly nine tenths appearing once. This sample's treatment: approximately 18 received Ad26.COV2.S at low or high dose, single or two shots; 5 received placebo; per-sample allocation not given. Samples came from day 63 after the first vaccine or placebo injection. Trimming pared 7 bases from V and 2 bases from J, leaving 18 bases between. Germline V CDR1 and CDR2: ENHRY, SYGVKD. CDR3 length: 15 amino acids.

This sequence joins TRBV10-3 and TRBJ2-7, with unresolved D. This sequence was found in a person between 18 and 65 years old who received the Ad26.COV2.S COVID-19 vaccine or a placebo. Sequences were derived from peripheral blood, sampled in a trial of Ad26.COV2.S vaccine versus placebo. The CDR3 spells CAITGTASPTYEQYF. The CDR3 nucleotides are TGTGCCATCACCGGTACAGCCTCCCCAACCTACGAGCAGTACTTC.